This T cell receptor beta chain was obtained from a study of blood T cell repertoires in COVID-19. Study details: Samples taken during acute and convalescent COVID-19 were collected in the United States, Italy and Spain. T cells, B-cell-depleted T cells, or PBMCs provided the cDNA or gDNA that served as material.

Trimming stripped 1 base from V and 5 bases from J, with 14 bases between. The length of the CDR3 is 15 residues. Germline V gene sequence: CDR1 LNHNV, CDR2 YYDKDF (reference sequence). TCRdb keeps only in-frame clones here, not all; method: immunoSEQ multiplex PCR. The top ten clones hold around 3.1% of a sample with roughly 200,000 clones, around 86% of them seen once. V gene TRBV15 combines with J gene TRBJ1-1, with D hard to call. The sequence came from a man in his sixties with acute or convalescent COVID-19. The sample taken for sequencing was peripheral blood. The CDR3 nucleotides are TGTGCCACCAGCAGAGTTGCGCTGCCTAGTACTGAAGCTTTCTTT. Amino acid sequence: CATSRVALPSTEAFF.